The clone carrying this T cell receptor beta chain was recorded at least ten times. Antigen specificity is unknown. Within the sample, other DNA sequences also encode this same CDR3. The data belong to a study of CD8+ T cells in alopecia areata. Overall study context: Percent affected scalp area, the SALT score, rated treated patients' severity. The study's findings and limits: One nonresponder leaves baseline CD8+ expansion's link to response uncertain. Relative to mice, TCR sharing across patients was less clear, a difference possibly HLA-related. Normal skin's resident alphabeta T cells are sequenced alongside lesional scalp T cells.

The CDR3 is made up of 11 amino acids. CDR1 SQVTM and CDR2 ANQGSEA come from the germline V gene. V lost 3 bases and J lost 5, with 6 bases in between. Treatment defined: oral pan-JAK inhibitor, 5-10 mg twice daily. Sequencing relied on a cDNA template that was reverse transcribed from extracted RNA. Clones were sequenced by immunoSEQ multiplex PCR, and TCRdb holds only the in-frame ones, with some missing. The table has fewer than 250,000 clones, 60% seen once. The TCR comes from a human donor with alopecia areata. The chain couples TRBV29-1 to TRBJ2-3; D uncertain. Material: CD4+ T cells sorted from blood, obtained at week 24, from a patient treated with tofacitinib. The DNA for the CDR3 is TGCAGCGTTGATAGTGGAGATACGCAGTATTTT. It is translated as CSVDSGDTQYF.